Only a few counts were recorded for the clone carrying this T cell receptor (beta chain). Here immunoSEQ multiplex PCR was the method, and the copy in TCRdb shows in-frame clones only, minus some. This sample has 200,000 to 300,000 clones, with almost 85% found just once. This CDR3 contains 16 residues. Germline CDR1 SGHNT, CDR2 YYREEE (reference sequence). With V trimmed by 9 bases and J by 3 bases, 15 bases remained unmatched. This sample is drawn from a study of blood T cell repertoires in COVID-19. V gene TRBV5-4 combines with J gene TRBJ2-7, with 10 positions matching TRBD1. This clonotype was sampled from a man in his fifties or sixties with acute or convalescent COVID-19. The sequenced sample was peripheral blood. CDR3 residues: CAITPNPGQGNYEQYF. The DNA for the CDR3 is TGTGCCATTACCCCGAACCCGGGACAGGGGAACTACGAGCAGTACTTC.